Presented here are 29 T cell receptor beta chains from one specimen sequenced in a study of CD8+ T cells in alopecia areata. Sample treatment: oral pan-JAK inhibitor, 5-10 mg twice daily. RNA extraction and reverse transcription yielded cDNA as sequencing template. The assay was immunoSEQ multiplex PCR, and TCRdb's table has in-frame clones only and misses some. The data contain under 200,000 clones, 65% of them singletons. The sequencing here drew on CD4+ T cells sorted from blood, taken at week 4, from a patient treated with tofacitinib. The receptors shown here come from a human donor with alopecia areata.

The chain is built from TRBV25-1 and TRBJ2-5, with 7 bases aligning to TRBD2. The germline V gene has CDR1 MGHDK and CDR2 SYGVNS. This CDR3 spans 15 amino acids. Unmatched junction bases numbered 12, after V lost 6 bases and J lost 5 bases. CDR3 nucleotide sequence: TGTGCCAGCAGCCAACCGATGGGAGGGTCCGAGACCCAGTACTTC. This gives the protein CASSQPMGGSETQYF.

The chain recombines TRBV6-6 with TRBJ2-1, with 9 positions matching TRBD2. CDR3 length equals 16 residues. V was clipped by 1 base and J by 2 bases; unmatched bases: 3. CDR1 MNHNY and CDR2 SVGAGI come from the germline V gene (reference sequence). In DNA form, the CDR3 reads TGTGCCAGCAGTTACTGGGGACTAGCAGCCTACAATGAGCAGTTCTTC. It yields the protein CASSYWGLAAYNEQFF.

Only a few counts were recorded for this clone. The chain joins TRBV29-1 to TRBJ2-2, with TRBD1 as a possible D gene (5 bases). Per germline, CDR1 SQVTM and CDR2 ANQGSEA. V gave up 7 bases and J gave up 5 bases, with 14 bases separating them. This CDR3 is 13 amino acids long. CDR3 bases: TGCAGCGCTAGGGGCGGCCGGACCGGGGAGCTGTTTTTT. As protein: CSARGGRTGELFF.

V gene TRBV6-5 combines with J gene TRBJ2-5; D is unresolved. Per germline, CDR1 MNHEY and CDR2 SVGAGI. Trimming took off 0 bases at V and 6 bases at J, with 11 bases between the two ends. This CDR3 is 14 amino acids long. This CDR3 reads CASSYSLGWQTQYF. In DNA form, the CDR3 reads TGTGCCAGCAGTTACTCTCTGGGCTGGCAGACCCAGTACTTC.

J is TRBJ2-3 and V is TRBV5-4; no clear D gene. The CDR3 consists of 15 residues. The V and J ends lost 1 base and 2 bases respectively, with 11 bases between them. Germline lookup yields CDR1 SGHNT and CDR2 YYREEE (reference sequence). CDR3 sequence (DNA): TGTGCCAGCAGCTTGTCCGCTGAAACCACAGATACGCAGTATTTT. The encoded protein is CASSLSAETTDTQYF.

The rearrangement joins TRBV27 to TRBJ2-3; 8 bases agree with TRBD1. The V gene's germline CDR1 is MNHEY and CDR2 SMNVEV (reference sequence). Trimming cost V 5 bases and J 3 bases; bases outside gene matches: 7. This CDR3 has 15 residues. Written as DNA, the CDR3 is TGTGCCAGCAGTACTCGGACAGGGTGGACAGATACGCAGTATTTT. Translating gives CASSTRTGWTDTQYF.

V usage is TRBV5-1 and J usage is TRBJ2-5; D might be TRBD2 (5 bases). Trimming took off 0 bases at V and 1 base at J, with 19 bases between the two ends. Germline V CDR1 and CDR2: SGHRS, YFSETQ. This CDR3 has 18 amino acids. CDR3 sequence (DNA): TGCGCCAGCAGCTTGGTTCCGCGCCCCGCGGGCCTCCAAGAGACCCAGTACTTC. Protein product: CASSLVPRPAGLQETQYF.

The sample holds one count of this clone. The V call is TRBV10-2, the J call TRBJ2-2; D is perhaps TRBD1 (5 bases). Germline loops: CDR1 WSHSY, CDR2 SAAADI. V lost 7 bases and J lost 6, with 12 bases in between. This CDR3 region has 13 residues. The CDR3 region is CASTPGFSGELFF. CDR3 bases: TGCGCCAGCACCCCAGGGTTTTCCGGGGAGCTGTTTTTT.

V and J are TRBV30 and TRBJ2-2, with D unclear. Trimming left V 0 bases short and J 2 bases short, with 10 bases between. The germline V gene encodes CDR1 GTSNPN and CDR2 SVGIG (reference sequence). The CDR3 runs 15 residues. CDR3 coding DNA: TGTGCCTGGAGTGTATTTTACAGCAACACCGGGGAGCTGTTTTTT. Protein sequence: CAWSVFYSNTGELFF.

Here the CDR3 reads CSVEDRGGRETQYF. In nucleotides, the CDR3 is TGCAGCGTTGAAGACAGAGGAGGGAGGGAGACCCAGTACTTC. The chain joins TRBV29-1 to TRBJ2-5, with D possibly matching TRBD2 (6 bases). The CDR3 contains 14 residues. Trimming cost V 0 bases and J 5 bases, with 13 bases left between them. Germline assignment: CDR1 SQVTM and CDR2 ANQGSEA.

This clone was seen a few times. The chain links TRBV2 to TRBJ1-2; 8 bases are shared with TRBD1. Germline V CDR1 and CDR2: SNHLY, FYNNEI. The length of the CDR3 is 16 residues. V lost 6 bases and J lost 0; bases outside the gene matches: 9. The DNA of the CDR3 is TGTGCCAGCAGGGAAACAGGGGGTAGAGCTAACTATGGCTACACCTTC. Translated, it gives CASRETGGRANYGYTF.

Of note for this clone: The same CDR3 also results from other DNA sequences found in this sample. The V and J genes are TRBV7-2 and TRBJ2-1; 11 positions agree with TRBD2. Trimming cost V 2 bases and J 3 bases; bases outside gene matches: 0. There are 15 residues in the CDR3. Germline lookup yields CDR1 SGHTA and CDR2 FQGNSA. CDR3 loop: CASSLTSGGYNEQFF. The CDR3 DNA sequence: TGTGCCAGCAGCTTAACTAGCGGGGGCTACAATGAGCAGTTCTTC.

The J gene is TRBJ2-7, the V gene TRBV5-1; D call uncertain. The CDR3 has 12 residues. V lost 2 bases to trimming and J lost 6 bases, with 9 bases between them. Per the germline V gene, CDR1 is SGHRS and CDR2 is YFSETQ. CDR3 DNA: TGCGCCAGCAGCTTACCGGGCTTCGAGCAGTACTTC. It encodes CASSLPGFEQYF.

This rearrangement joins TRBV7-9 to TRBJ2-6; D unclear. The CDR3 is 16 amino acids. From germline, CDR1 is SEHNR and CDR2 FQNEAQ (reference sequence). Deletions cut 1 base from V and 0 bases from J, with 7 bases between. The CDR3 region has the DNA TGTGCCAGCAGCTTAGACAGAAGCTCTGGGGCCAACGTCCTGACTTTC. Translation: CASSLDRSSGANVLTF.

V usage is TRBV5-1 and J usage is TRBJ2-7; 7 bases line up with TRBD1. Germline V CDR1 and CDR2: SGHRS, YFSETQ. The trim removed 7 bases at V and 2 bases at J, leaving 0 bases unmatched. There are 11 residues in the CDR3. CDR3 DNA sequence: TGCGCCAGCCAGGGGGCCTACGAGCAGTACTTC. Amino acid sequence: CASQGAYEQYF.

The CDR3 protein is CASSYWTGDSPLHF. CDR3 nucleotide sequence: TGTGCCAGCAGCTATTGGACAGGAGATTCACCCCTCCACTTT. V usage is TRBV6-5 and J usage is TRBJ1-6; 7 bases align to TRBD1. Looked up from germline, CDR1 is MNHEY and CDR2 is SVGAGI. The V and J ends lost 6 bases and 8 bases, in that order; junction bases with no gene match: 7. The CDR3 totals 14 residues.

The DNA for the CDR3 is TGTGCCAGCAGCTTAATTGGGGAATCGTCACCCCTCCACTTT. Its translation: CASSLIGESSPLHF. The rearrangement joins TRBV7-9 to TRBJ1-6; D remains unclear. Germline V gene lookup returns CDR1 SEHNR and CDR2 FQNEAQ (reference sequence). V was cut by 2 bases and J by 10 bases, with 12 bases left in between. The CDR3 covers 14 residues. Supplemented by reference TRBV7-9 and TRBJ1-6, the full variable domain reads DTGVSQNPRHKITKRGQNVTFRCDPISEHNRLYWYRQTLGQGPEFLTYFQNEAQLEKSRLLSDRFSAERPKGSFSTLEIQRTEQGDSAMYLCASSLIGESSPLHFGNGTRLTVT.

The chain is built from TRBV11-1 and TRBJ2-3, with 8 bases aligning to TRBD2. From germline, CDR1 is SGHAT and CDR2 FQDESV (reference sequence). Germline trimming cut 5 bases from V and 4 bases from J; bases unmatched to any gene: 8. This CDR3 contains 15 residues. CDR3 amino acids: CASSPWRGESDTQYF. The CDR3 DNA follows: TGTGCCAGCAGCCCCTGGCGGGGGGAGTCAGATACGCAGTATTTT. Combining the CDR3 with reference TRBV11-1 and TRBJ2-3 gives the whole variable domain EAEVAQSPRYKITEKSQAVAFWCDPISGHATLYWYRQILGQGPELLVQFQDESVVDDSQLPKDRFSAERLKGVDSTLKIQPAELGDSAMYLCASSPWRGESDTQYFGPGTRLTVL.

The V and J genes are TRBV30 and TRBJ1-1; D remains unclear. Per germline, CDR1 GTSNPN and CDR2 SVGIG (reference sequence). V lost 3 bases to trimming and J lost 3 bases, with 11 bases between them. This CDR3 is 13 amino acids long. CDR3 DNA sequence: TGTGCCTGGAGAAAGCTGCTGGACACTGAAGCTTTCTTT. It is translated as CAWRKLLDTEAFF.

The chain joins TRBV7-2 to TRBJ1-1; D gene uncertain. V was pared by 3 bases and J by 1 base, with 6 bases between. This CDR3 has 13 amino acids. Germline V lookup: CDR1 SGHTA, CDR2 FQGNSA. The CDR3 sequence: CASSFFGNTEAFF. In DNA, the CDR3 is TGTGCCAGCAGCTTCTTCGGGAACACTGAAGCTTTCTTT.

The chain joins TRBV9 to TRBJ1-1; a weak D match, TRBD1 (5 bases). The CDR3 contains 15 residues. Trimming removed 4 bases at V and 0 bases at J, with 13 bases between. The V gene's germline CDR1 is SGDLS and CDR2 YYNGEE. CDR3 loop: CASSPPGTVNTEAFF. The CDR3 coding sequence is TGTGCCAGCAGCCCTCCCGGGACGGTGAACACTGAAGCTTTCTTT.

The V gene is TRBV5-1, the J gene TRBJ1-6; D possibly corresponds to TRBD1 (5 bases). The CDR3 length is 16 residues. CDR1 is SGHRS, CDR2 YFSETQ, per germline. V lost 0 bases and J 6 bases, leaving 13 bases between the germline ends. The CDR3: CASSLVPGSFNSPLHF. CDR3 coding DNA: TGCGCCAGCAGCTTGGTTCCAGGGTCATTTAATTCACCCCTCCACTTT.

The V gene is TRBV9, the J gene TRBJ2-2; possibly TRBD1 for D (6 bases). Germline V gene sequence: CDR1 SGDLS, CDR2 YYNGEE. V was pared by 3 bases and J by 2 bases, with 14 bases between. This CDR3 spans 16 amino acids. This CDR3 reads CASSALDSPNTGELFF. The CDR3 coding sequence is TGTGCCAGCAGCGCCCTGGACAGCCCCAACACCGGGGAGCTGTTTTTT.

This clone was recorded a few times. This chain links TRBV6-5 with TRBJ2-1, with D possibly matching TRBD2 (6 bases). Trimming stripped 8 bases from V and 6 bases from J, with 17 bases between. The length of the CDR3 is 14 residues. CDR1 and CDR2 from the germline V gene are MNHEY and SVGAGI. CDR3 protein: CASGNGGSLNEQFF. The CDR3 nucleotides are TGTGCCAGCGGCAATGGAGGGTCGCTCAATGAGCAGTTCTTC.

This chain links TRBV7-2 with TRBJ2-3, with D uncertain. CDR3 length equals 12 residues. Germline lookup yields CDR1 SGHTA and CDR2 FQGNSA. The ends were cut back, 5 bases at V and 4 bases at J, with 7 bases in the middle. This CDR3 reads CASSPLADTQYF. CDR3 DNA sequence: TGTGCCAGCAGCCCCTTAGCAGATACGCAGTATTTT.

In DNA form, the CDR3 reads TGTGCCAGCAGCGTAGGTCTGGGAACGAAAAACATTCAGTACTTC. This encodes CASSVGLGTKNIQYF. The V gene is TRBV9, the J gene TRBJ2-4; D is unclear. Germline assignment: CDR1 SGDLS and CDR2 YYNGEE. This CDR3 has 15 residues. V dropped 0 bases and J dropped 4 bases, with 11 bases sitting between them.

The CDR3 DNA reads as TGTGCCAGCAGTTTCAACAATGAGCAGTTCTTC. Amino acids: CASSFNNEQFF. The chain joins TRBV6-6 to TRBJ2-1; D not certain. Germline lookup yields CDR1 MNHNY and CDR2 SVGAGI (reference sequence). V lost 4 bases to trimming and J lost 5 bases, with 3 bases between them. The CDR3 extends over 11 amino acids.

The count of this clone is one. The CDR3 bases are TGTGCCAGTAACCCAAGGGATCAGCCCCAGCATTTT. Its protein is CASNPRDQPQHF. The chain links TRBV19 to TRBJ1-5; D not certain. Germline V gene sequence: CDR1 LNHDA, CDR2 SQIVND (reference sequence). The V end lost 7 bases, the J end lost 5 bases, and 9 bases lay between the germline ends. This CDR3 has 12 amino acids.

The genes are TRBV5-1 and TRBJ1-1; D is undetermined. V dropped 5 bases and J dropped 3 bases, with 5 bases sitting between them. The CDR3 is 11 amino acids. CDR1 and CDR2 (germline): SGHRS, YFSETQ. CDR3 protein: CASRRDTEAFF. CDR3 bases: TGCGCCAGCAGACGAGACACTGAAGCTTTCTTT.